This T cell receptor (beta chain) comes out of a study of shared clonotypes between healthy human individuals (TCRdb year 2020). The study in broad terms: Two women and three men aged 18 to 49 years were included in the cohort. To estimate repertoire size and how much clonotypes are shared between individuals, the study performed deep sequencing of blood TCR repertoires from about five healthy adults. Between about 0.94 and 8.9 billion PBMCs per donor were obtained by leukapheresis. For each donor, three plates each were used for CD4 naive and CD4 memory, two plates were used for CD8 naive, and one plate was used for CD8 memory. Different laboratories and diverse techniques were used to prepare libraries and sequence TCR repertoires, to increase sequencing depth and limit assay-specific biases.

Comments on this clone: Its recognized antigen is unknown. No much larger clone is present one base from it, and per-base qualities are unavailable.

Using the deep immunoSEQ assay, multiplex PCR amplified TCR CDR3 regions from genomic DNA. Extracted genomic DNA from each cell subset was spread evenly across all wells of several immunoSEQ 96-well plates, with each plate serving as a replicate. Each replicate PCR for sorted subsets received around 0.2 ug genomic DNA, equal to roughly 30,000 T cell genomes. The purified libraries were quantified using a Qubit 3.0 fluorometer, sized with a Bioanalyzer 2100, and then quantified again using the KAPA Library Quantification kit. Every immunoSEQ 96-well plate was sequenced on a separate single-read 150-cycle Illumina NextSeq 550 flow cell. Under the source paper's analysis protocol: Because the immunoSEQ output included only junctional sequences and no quality scores, the filtering could not be the same as the filtering used for full-length reads. Sequences were annotated with PyIR, a Python wrapper for IgBLAST v1.9, using IMGT germline references to assign V/J genes and CDR3. Reads with weak V/J assignments (E-value above 1e-6), missing CDR3, stop codons, out-of-frame junctions, or ambiguous translated residues were removed. V3J clonotypes were defined by identical inferred V gene, J gene, and CDR3 amino acid sequence. To compute the percentage overlap between repertoires, the number of shared unique clonotypes was divided by the size of the smaller repertoire. Richness of each repertoire was evaluated using RTK rarefaction, the Chao1 estimator, and Recon v2.1 estimates of unobserved clonotypes. Generation probabilities were computed with OLGA for all TCRbeta clonotypes obtained by the gDNA method from a handful of donors. TCRdb provides this immuneACCESS table in a form limited to in-frame rearrangements. Some clones are lacking; in checked studies, under half of them reflect an unresolved V gene, and why the rest are absent is not known. V and J calls and clone size follow that table, whereas D and trimming were derived from the DNA. The sample records roughly 2,000,000 clones, approximately 92% of which are singletons. 1.5% to 2% of the sample rests with the top ten.

Overall results and qualifications from the work: Sharing across several donors was observed for approximately 4.6% of naive CD4, about 4% of naive CD8, about 2.3% of memory CD4, and around 0.4% of memory CD8 clonotypes. Clonotypes shared by all four sorted-subset donors showed higher generation probabilities than non-shared clonotypes. Rarefaction of sorted-subset datasets indicated incomplete sequencing despite the large sequencing depth. The genetic and exposure-history diversity represented was limited by the small number of donors. Naive subsets generally had larger estimated clonotype richness than memory subsets. Based on pairwise subsampling, the degree of clonotype sharing among donors was expected to be affected by sequencing depth. Sampling was limited to blood, and TCR repertoires in tissue likely differ from TCR repertoires in blood.

Reading from cysteine to phenylalanine, the CDR3 counts 13 amino acids. Only the CDR3 DNA is retained, 39 bases long and in frame from the first base. Cut back by 3 bases and 8 bases, the V and J ends lie 10 bases apart. CDR1 and CDR2 are read off the germline V gene as SGHTA and FQGNSA. CD8 naive samples were obtained by positive selection for CCR7 among CD45RO-negative cells, yielding a CD45RA+CCR7+ population from which TemRA cells were excluded. Donors were healthy HIV-negative adults with no recently reported acute infections or vaccinations. Every donor was a Caucasian adult residing in Nashville, Tennessee, USA. After blood collection by leukapheresis, PBMCs were isolated using Ficoll-Histopaque density gradient centrifugation and then cryopreserved in the vapor phase of liquid nitrogen. Analytical flow cytometry was used to check the purity and quantity of every magnetically sorted T cell population. From each sorted fraction, genomic DNA was isolated and quantified by UV absorbance on a Nanodrop 2000c.

The receptor's source is a man aged 18-30 years in good health. Some clones in this sample may be carry-over from other donors' samples. The chain uses TRBV7-2 and TRBJ2-2; the D gene cannot be resolved reliably. The sequenced sample consisted of naive CD8+ T cells from PBMCs. The cell subset or site label corresponds to: CD45RA+CCR7+. The CDR3 protein: CASSLGYRGELFF. The DNA reads TGTGCCAGCAGCTTGGGTTACCGTGGGGAGCTGTTTTTT.